This TCR beta chain was sequenced for a study of cytomegalovirus exposure and HLA in healthy donors (dated by TCRdb to 2017 to 2019). In terms of the full investigation: A later analysis indicated that the 95 to 150 validation repertoires were generated on the platform also employed for the 700 or so repertoires of the first cohort. The study aimed to test whether cataloging public T cell receptors could reveal signatures of past pathogen exposure. In addition to the first cohort of 666 subjects, a separate validation cohort of approximately 120 different subjects was used. The study combined high-throughput TCR immunosequencing, statistical association of individual TCRs with disease status, and machine learning to predict cytomegalovirus infection status.

The donors were included in the validation cohort of some 120 subjects, a group kept apart from the roughly 690-subject first cohort. The investigation overall reported the following: The authors suggested that the approach could potentially be extended to other disease states and immunological phenotypes. In a later analysis, TCRs clustered in the first cohort were found to also tend to co-occur in the 110 or so validation repertoires, with 85% to 95% of cluster scores above 0. Most TCR sequences were seen in very few donors, while some public TCRs were found in many individuals. The validation cohort had no HLA typing available for a later analysis, so co-occurrence within that cohort was assessed over all 120 or so repertoires. Cytomegalovirus status was reported to be diagnosed by the classifier with high specificity and sensitivity in both the original and validation cohorts. The study listed approximately 160 TCR beta chains as associated with cytomegalovirus. In vitro tests confirmed that a few of the cytomegalovirus-associated TCR beta chains recognize cytomegalovirus antigens.

Preparation of the library involved the immunoSEQ multiplex PCR assay. Concerning the study's data processing: A statistical classification framework was built to diagnose cytomegalovirus status from the catalog of TCR beta chain sequences. TCRdb provides this immuneACCESS table in a form limited to in-frame rearrangements. Some clones are lacking; in checked studies, under half of them reflect an unresolved V gene, and why the rest are absent is not known. V, J and clone size derive from that table, while D and trimming were established from the DNA sequence. This sample is represented by approximately 230,000 clones; about 90% of them were singletons. Around 12% of the sample is taken by the ten largest. As regards this clone: The clone's antigen remains unknown. Per-base quality was not reported, and no clone a single base away is much larger than it.

The germline V gene (reference sequence) gives CDR1 as MNHEY and CDR2 as SMNVEV. Trimming removed 3 bases from V and 1 base from J; the gene matches leave 5 bases unexplained. The CDR3 holds 15 amino acids from the cysteine to the phenylalanine. Only CDR3 DNA is held: 45 bases, read in frame from base 1. The sequenced sample was PBMCs. The TCR sequence derives from a man aged 18 to 35 in good health and CMV-seropositive. The V and J genes are TRBV27 and TRBJ2-7; the junction holds 8 bases that match TRBD1. The encoded CDR3 is CASSLKGTGSYEQYF. The nucleotide sequence reads TGTGCCAGCAGTTTGAAAGGGACAGGTTCCTACGAGCAGTACTTC.